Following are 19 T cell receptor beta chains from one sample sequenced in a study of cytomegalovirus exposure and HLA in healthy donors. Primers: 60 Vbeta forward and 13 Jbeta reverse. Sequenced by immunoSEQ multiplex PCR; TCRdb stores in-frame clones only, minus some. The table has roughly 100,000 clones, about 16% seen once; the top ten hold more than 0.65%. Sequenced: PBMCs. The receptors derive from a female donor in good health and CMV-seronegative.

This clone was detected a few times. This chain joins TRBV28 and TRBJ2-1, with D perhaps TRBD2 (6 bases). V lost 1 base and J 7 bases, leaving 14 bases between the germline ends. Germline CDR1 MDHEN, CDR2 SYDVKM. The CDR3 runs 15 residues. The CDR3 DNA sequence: TGTGCCAGCAGTTTATTTTCCGGGGAGGTAAATGAGCAGTTCTTC. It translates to CASSLFSGEVNEQFF.

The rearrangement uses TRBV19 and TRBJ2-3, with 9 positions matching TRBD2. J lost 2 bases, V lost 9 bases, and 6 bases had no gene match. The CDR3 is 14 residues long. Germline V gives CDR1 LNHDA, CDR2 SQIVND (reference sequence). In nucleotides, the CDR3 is TGTGCCAGCGGTAGCGGGGGTATCACAGATACGCAGTATTTT. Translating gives CASGSGGITDTQYF.

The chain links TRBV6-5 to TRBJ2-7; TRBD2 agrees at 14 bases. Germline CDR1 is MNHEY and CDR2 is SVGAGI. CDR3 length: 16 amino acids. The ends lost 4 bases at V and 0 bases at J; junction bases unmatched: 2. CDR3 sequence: CASSSGTSGGSYEQYF. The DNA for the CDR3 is TGTGCCAGCAGTTCCGGGACTAGCGGGGGCTCCTACGAGCAGTACTTC.

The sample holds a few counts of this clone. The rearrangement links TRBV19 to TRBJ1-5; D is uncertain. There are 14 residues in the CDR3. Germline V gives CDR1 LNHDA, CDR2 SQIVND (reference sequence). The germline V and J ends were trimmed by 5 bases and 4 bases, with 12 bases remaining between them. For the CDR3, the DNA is TGTGCCAGTAGTGCCGTGGGGAGGAATCAGCCCCAGCATTTT. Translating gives CASSAVGRNQPQHF.

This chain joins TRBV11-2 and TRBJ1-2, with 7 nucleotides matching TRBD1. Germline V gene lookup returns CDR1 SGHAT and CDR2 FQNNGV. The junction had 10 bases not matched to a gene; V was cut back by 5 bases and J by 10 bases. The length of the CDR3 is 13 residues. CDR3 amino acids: CASSDGTVNDYTF. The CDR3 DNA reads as TGTGCCAGCAGCGACGGGACAGTTAACGACTACACCTTC.

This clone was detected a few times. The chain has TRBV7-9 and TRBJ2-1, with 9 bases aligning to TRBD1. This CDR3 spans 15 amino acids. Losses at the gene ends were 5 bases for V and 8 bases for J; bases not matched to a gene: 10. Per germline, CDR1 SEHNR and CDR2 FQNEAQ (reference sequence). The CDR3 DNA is TGTGCCAGCAGCCCTCGGACTAGGGACAGGGATGAGCAGTTCTTC. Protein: CASSPRTRDRDEQFF.

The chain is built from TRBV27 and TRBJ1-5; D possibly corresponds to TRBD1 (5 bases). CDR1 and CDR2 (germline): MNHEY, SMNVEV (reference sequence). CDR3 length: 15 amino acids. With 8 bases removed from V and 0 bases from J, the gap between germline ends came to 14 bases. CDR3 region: CASRYTGYSNQPQHF. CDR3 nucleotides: TGTGCCAGCCGTTATACAGGTTATAGCAATCAGCCCCAGCATTTT.

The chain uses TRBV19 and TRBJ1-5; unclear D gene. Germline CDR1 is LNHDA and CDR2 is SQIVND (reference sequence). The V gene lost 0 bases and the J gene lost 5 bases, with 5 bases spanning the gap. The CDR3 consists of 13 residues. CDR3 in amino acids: CASSIDRDQPQHF. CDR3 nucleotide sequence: TGTGCCAGTAGTATAGATCGCGATCAGCCCCAGCATTTT.

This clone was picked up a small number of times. The CDR3 nucleotides read TGTGCCAGCCGGGAGGGGAAAAACATTCAGTACTTC. Residues: CASREGKNIQYF. The genes are TRBV28 and TRBJ2-4, with TRBD2 matching over 8 bases. The junction had 1 base not matched to a gene; V was cut back by 8 bases and J by 4 bases. Per germline, CDR1 MDHEN and CDR2 SYDVKM. The CDR3 spans 12 residues.

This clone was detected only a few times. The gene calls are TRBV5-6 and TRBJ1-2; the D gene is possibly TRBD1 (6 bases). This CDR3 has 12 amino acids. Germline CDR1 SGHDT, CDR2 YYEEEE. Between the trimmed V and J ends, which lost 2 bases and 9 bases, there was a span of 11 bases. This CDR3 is CASSFMGASYTF. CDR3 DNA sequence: TGTGCCAGCAGCTTTATGGGGGCTAGCTACACCTTC.

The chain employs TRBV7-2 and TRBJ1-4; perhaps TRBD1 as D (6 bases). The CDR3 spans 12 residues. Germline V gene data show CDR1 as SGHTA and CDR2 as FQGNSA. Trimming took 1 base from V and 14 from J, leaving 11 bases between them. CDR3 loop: CASSLVAGALFF. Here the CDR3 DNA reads TGTGCCAGCAGCTTAGTCGCAGGGGCCCTGTTTTTT.

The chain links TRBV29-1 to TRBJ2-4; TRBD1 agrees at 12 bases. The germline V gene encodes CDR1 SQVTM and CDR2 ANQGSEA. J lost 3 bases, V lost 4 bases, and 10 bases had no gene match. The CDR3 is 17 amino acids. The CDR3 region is CSVGRDRGRTGKNIQYF. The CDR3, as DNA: TGCAGCGTTGGCCGGGACAGGGGGCGAACCGGCAAAAACATTCAGTACTTC. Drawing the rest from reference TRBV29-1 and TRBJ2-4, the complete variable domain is SAVISQKPSRDICQRGTSLTIQCQVDSQVTMMFWYRQQPGQSLTLIATANQGSEATYESGFVIDKFPISRPNLTFSTLTVSNMSPEDSSIYLCSVGRDRGRTGKNIQYFGAGTRLSVL.

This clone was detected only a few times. The CDR3 is CSVGGGQVTYEQYF. DNA for the CDR3: TGCAGCGTTGGGGGGGGACAGGTGACCTACGAGCAGTACTTC. The chain combines TRBV29-1 with TRBJ2-7; perhaps TRBD1 as D (8 bases). The CDR3 is 14 amino acids. Germline assignment: CDR1 SQVTM and CDR2 ANQGSEA. With 4 bases removed from V and 2 bases from J, the gap between germline ends came to 15 bases.

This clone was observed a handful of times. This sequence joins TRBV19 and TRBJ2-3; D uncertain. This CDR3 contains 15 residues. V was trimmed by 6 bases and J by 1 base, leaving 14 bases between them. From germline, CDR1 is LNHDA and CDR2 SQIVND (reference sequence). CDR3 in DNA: TGTGCCAGTAGCGAAGAGGCTGCGGGCACAGATACGCAGTATTTT. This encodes CASSEEAAGTDTQYF.

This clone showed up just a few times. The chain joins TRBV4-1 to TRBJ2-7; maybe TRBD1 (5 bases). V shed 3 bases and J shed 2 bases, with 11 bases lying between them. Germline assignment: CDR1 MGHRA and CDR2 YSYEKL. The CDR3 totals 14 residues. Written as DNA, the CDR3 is TGCGCCAGCAGCCATGTGGGGCCTACCTACGAGCAGTACTTC. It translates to CASSHVGPTYEQYF.

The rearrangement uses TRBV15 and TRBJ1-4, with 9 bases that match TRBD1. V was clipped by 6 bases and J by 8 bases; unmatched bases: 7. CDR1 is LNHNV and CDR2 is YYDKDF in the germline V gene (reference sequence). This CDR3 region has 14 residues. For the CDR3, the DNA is TGTGCCACCAGTAGGGGACAGGGCTTGGAAAAACTGTTTTTT. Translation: CATSRGQGLEKLFF. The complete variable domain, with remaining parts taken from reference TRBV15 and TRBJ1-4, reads DAMVIQNPRYQVTQFGKPVTLSCSQTLNHNVMYWYQQKSSQAPKLLFHYYDKDFNNEADTPDNFQSRRPNTSFCFLDIRSPGLGDTAMYLCATSRGQGLEKLFFGSGTQLSVL.

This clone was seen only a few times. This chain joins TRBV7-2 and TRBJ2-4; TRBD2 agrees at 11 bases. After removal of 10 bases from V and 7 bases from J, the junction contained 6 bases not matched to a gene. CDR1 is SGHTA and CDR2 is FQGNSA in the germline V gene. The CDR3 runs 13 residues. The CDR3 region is CATETSGSNIQYF. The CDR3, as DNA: TGTGCCACAGAAACTAGCGGGAGTAACATTCAGTACTTC.

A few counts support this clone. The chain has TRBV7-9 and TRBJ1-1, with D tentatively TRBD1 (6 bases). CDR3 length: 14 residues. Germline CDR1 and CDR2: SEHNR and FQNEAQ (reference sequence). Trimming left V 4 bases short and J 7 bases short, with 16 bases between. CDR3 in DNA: TGTGCCAGCAGCTCGCTAGAGGGGGGGGTTGAAGCTTTCTTT. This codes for CASSSLEGGVEAFF.

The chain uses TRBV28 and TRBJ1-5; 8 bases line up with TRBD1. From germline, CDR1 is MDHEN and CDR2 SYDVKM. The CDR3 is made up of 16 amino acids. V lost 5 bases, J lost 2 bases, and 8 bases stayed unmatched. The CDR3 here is CASSRSGGYGNQPQHF. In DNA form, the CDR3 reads TGTGCCAGCAGTCGCTCAGGGGGCTACGGCAATCAGCCCCAGCATTTT.